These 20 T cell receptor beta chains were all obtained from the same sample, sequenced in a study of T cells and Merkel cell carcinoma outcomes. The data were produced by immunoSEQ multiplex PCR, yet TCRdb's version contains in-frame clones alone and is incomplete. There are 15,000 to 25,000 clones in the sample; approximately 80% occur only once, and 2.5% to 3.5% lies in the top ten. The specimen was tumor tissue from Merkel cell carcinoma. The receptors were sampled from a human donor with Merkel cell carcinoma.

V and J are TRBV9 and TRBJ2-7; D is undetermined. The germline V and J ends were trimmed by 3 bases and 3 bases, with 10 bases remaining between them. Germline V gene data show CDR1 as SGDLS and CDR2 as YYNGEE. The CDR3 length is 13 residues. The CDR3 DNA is TGTGCCAGCAGCGGGGCGAACGGCTACGAGCAGTACTTC. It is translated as CASSGANGYEQYF.

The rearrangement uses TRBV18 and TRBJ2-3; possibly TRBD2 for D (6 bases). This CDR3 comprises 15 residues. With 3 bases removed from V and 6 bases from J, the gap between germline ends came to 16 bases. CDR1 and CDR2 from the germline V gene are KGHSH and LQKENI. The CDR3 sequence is CASSPRAGPEDTQYF. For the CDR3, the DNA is TGTGCCAGCTCACCTAGGGCGGGACCGGAGGATACGCAGTATTTT.

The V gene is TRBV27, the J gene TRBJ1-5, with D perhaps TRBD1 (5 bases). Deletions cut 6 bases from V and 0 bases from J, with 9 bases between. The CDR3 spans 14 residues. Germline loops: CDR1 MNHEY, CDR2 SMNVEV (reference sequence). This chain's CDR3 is CASSRTNSNQPQHF. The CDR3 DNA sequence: TGTGCCAGCAGCCGGACAAATAGCAATCAGCCCCAGCATTTT.

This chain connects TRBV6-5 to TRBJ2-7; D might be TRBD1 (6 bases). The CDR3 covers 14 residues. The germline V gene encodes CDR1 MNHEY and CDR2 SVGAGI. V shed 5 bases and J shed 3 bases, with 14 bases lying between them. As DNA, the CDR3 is TGTGCCAGCAGTCACCCGGACAGATACTACGAGCAGTACTTC. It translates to CASSHPDRYYEQYF.

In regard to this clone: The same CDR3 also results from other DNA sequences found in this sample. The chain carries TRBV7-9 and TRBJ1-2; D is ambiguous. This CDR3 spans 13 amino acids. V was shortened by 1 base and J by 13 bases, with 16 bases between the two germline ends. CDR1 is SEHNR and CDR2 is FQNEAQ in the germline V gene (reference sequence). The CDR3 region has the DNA TGTGCCAGCAGCTTAGGTGTCACTTTCCTCGCCACCTTC. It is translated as CASSLGVTFLATF.

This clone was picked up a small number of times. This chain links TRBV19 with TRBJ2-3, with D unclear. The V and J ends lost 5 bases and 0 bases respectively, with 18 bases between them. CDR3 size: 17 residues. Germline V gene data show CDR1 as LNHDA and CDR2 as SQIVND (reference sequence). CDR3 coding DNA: TGTGCCAGTAGTGGTGACTGGCCTGGTTCTAGCACAGATACGCAGTATTTT. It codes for CASSGDWPGSSTDTQYF.

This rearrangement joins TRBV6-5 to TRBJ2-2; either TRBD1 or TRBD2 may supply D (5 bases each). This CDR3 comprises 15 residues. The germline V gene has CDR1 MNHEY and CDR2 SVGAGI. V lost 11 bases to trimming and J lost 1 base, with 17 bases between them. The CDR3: CAAGGRGWNTGELFF. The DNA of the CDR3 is TGTGCCGCAGGAGGTAGGGGTTGGAACACCGGGGAGCTGTTTTTT.

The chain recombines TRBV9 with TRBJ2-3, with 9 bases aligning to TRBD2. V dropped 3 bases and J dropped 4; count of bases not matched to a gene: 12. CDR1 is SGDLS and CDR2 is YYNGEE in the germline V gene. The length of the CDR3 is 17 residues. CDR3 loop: CASSGEGSGGTSDTQYF. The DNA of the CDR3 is TGTGCCAGCAGCGGGGAAGGGAGCGGGGGGACGTCAGATACGCAGTATTTT.

The CDR3 nucleotides read TGCGCCAGCAGCTTGGACAGCGTGGGTGAGCAGTACTTC. Residues: CASSLDSVGEQYF. The chain joins TRBV5-1 to TRBJ2-7; no reliable D call. Trimming took off 0 bases at V and 7 bases at J, with 11 bases between the two ends. Germline assignment: CDR1 SGHRS and CDR2 YFSETQ. There are 13 residues in the CDR3. The full variable domain, completed using reference TRBV5-1 and TRBJ2-7, is KAGVTQTPRYLIKTRGQQVTLSCSPISGHRSVSWYQQTPGQGLQFLFEYFSETQRNKGNFPGRFSGRQFSNSRSEMNVSTLELGDSALYLCASSLDSVGEQYFGPGTRLTVT.

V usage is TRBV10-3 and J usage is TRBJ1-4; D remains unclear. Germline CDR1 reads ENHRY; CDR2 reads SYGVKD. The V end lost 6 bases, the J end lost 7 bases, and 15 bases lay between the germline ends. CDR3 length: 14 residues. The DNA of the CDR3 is TGTGCCATCAGCGGACGCCTCTTGGGTGAAAAACTGTTTTTT. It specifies CAISGRLLGEKLFF.

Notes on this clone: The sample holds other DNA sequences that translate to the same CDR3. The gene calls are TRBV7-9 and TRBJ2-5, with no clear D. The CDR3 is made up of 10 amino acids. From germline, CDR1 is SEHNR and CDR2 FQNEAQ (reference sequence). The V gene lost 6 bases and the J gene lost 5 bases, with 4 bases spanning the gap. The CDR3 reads CASSSETQYF. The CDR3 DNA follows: TGTGCCAGCAGTTCGGAGACCCAGTACTTC.

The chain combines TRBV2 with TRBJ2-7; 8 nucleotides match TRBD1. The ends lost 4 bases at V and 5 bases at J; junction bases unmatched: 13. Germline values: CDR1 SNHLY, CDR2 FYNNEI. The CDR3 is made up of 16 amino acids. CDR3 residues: CASSVPRQGIFDEQYF. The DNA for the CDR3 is TGTGCCAGCAGTGTCCCGAGACAGGGGATCTTCGACGAGCAGTACTTC.

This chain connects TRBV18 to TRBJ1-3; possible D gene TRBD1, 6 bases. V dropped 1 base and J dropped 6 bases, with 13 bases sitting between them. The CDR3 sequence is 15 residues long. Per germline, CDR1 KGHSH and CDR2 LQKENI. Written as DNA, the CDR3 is TGTGCCAGCTCACCACGGTACAGGGAGGCAAACACCATATATTTT. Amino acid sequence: CASSPRYREANTIYF.

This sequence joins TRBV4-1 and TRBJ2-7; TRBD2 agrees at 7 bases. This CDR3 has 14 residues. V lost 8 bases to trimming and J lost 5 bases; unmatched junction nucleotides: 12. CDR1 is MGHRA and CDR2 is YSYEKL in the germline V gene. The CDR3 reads CASEYGGSRHEQYF. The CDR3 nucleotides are TGCGCCAGCGAATACGGGGGGAGCCGTCACGAGCAGTACTTC.

CDR3 in amino acids: CATSERGGPNQPQHF. CDR3 DNA: TGTGCCACCAGCGAGAGGGGGGGGCCAAATCAGCCCCAGCATTTT. The rearrangement links TRBV15 to TRBJ1-5; D may be TRBD1 (6 bases). Trimming cost V 5 bases and J 4 bases, with 15 bases left between them. The CDR3 extends over 15 amino acids. From germline, CDR1 is LNHNV and CDR2 YYDKDF (reference sequence).

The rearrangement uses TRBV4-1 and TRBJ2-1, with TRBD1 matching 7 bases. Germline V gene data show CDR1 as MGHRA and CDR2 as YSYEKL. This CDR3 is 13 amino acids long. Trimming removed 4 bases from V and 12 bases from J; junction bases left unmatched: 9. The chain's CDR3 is CASSPEPGDRQFF. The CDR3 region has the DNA TGCGCCAGCAGCCCTGAACCCGGGGACAGGCAGTTCTTC.

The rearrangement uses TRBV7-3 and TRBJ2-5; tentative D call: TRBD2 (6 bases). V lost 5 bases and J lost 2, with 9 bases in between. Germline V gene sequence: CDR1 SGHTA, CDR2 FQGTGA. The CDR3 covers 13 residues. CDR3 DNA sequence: TGTGCCAGCAGCCCAGGGACTCAAGAGACCCAGTACTTC. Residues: CASSPGTQETQYF.

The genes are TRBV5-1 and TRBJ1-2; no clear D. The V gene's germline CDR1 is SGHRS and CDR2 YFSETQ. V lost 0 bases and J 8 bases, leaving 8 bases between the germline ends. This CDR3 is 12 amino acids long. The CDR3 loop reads CASSLDLQGYTF. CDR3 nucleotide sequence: TGCGCCAGCAGCTTGGATCTCCAGGGCTACACCTTC.

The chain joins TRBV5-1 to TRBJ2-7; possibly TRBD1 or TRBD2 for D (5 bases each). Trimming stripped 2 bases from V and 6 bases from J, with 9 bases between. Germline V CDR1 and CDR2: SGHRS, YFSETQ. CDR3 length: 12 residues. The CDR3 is CASSLRDGEQYF. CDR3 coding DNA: TGCGCCAGCAGCTTACGGGACGGCGAGCAGTACTTC.

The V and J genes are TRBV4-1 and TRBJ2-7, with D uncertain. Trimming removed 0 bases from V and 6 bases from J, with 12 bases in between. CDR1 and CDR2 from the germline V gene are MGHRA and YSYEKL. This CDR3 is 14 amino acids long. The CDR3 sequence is CASSQDGQDREQYF. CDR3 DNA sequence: TGCGCCAGCAGCCAAGATGGGCAGGACCGCGAGCAGTACTTC.